The rows below give T cell receptor beta chains drawn from one sample of a study of T cells in Graves' hyperthyroidism and ophthalmopathy. TCRdb called the multiplex PCR reads again in MiXCR, with one record for every CDR3 protein. The table records approximately 700,000 distinct CDR3 sequences, 45% of them present only once. The sequenced sample consisted of peripheral blood or thyroid tissue (not recorded which). Every receptor here comes from an adult man with Graves' disease, either hyperthyroidism or ophthalmopathy (not recorded which). Each CDR3 is given with its conserved first and last residue. Fields, in order: CDR3 DNA, CDR3 protein, D gene, clone size, V gene, J gene. The D gene is left open where the match is weak. Where a row states a size, it is once, few, many or the class of an expanded clone; other rows omit it.

CDR3 DNA: TGTGCCAGCAGCTTAGAGGGTTGGGGTTCACCCCTCCACTTT; CDR3 protein: CASSLEGWGSPLHF; D gene: NA; clone size: many; V gene: TRBV7-2; J gene: TRBJ1-6
CDR3 DNA: TGCGCCAGCAGCTTGGACCCGGGGGTCCGGGAGCTGTTTTTT; CDR3 protein: CASSLDPGVRELFF; D gene: NA; clone size: few; V gene: TRBV5-1; J gene: TRBJ2-2
CDR3 DNA: TGCAGCGTCATCCCCAGCCAGACAGGTTCGAACACTGAAGCTTTCTTT; CDR3 protein: CSVIPSQTGSNTEAFF; D gene: NA; clone size: few; V gene: TRBV29-1; J gene: TRBJ1-1
CDR3 DNA: TGTGCCAGCACCGGGACAGGGATCGGCTACACCTTC; CDR3 protein: CASTGTGIGYTF; D gene: TRBD1; clone size: NA; V gene: TRBV2; J gene: TRBJ1-2
CDR3 DNA: TGTGCCAGCAGGGAGTCCCAGAGAATTACGTATAAGGATCAGCCCCAGCATTTT; CDR3 protein: CASRESQRITYKDQPQHF; D gene: NA; clone size: few; V gene: TRBV2; J gene: TRBJ1-5
CDR3 DNA: TGTGCCAGTTCGACAGGGGTTGGGGACAATCAGCCCCAGCATTTT; CDR3 protein: CASSTGVGDNQPQHF; D gene: TRBD1; clone size: many; V gene: TRBV19; J gene: TRBJ1-5
CDR3 DNA: TGCAGTGCCACTCACGGGCAAAACACTGAAGCTTTCTTT; CDR3 protein: CSATHGQNTEAFF; D gene: NA; clone size: many; V gene: TRBV29-1; J gene: TRBJ1-1
CDR3 DNA: TGCAGTGCTAGAGAGGTTAAAACGGGGGAAGCTTTCTTT; CDR3 protein: CSAREVKTGEAFF; D gene: NA; clone size: NA; V gene: TRBV20-1; J gene: TRBJ1-1
CDR3 DNA: TGTGCCAGCAGCTTAGTAGGAAATCAGCCCCAGCATTTT; CDR3 protein: CASSLVGNQPQHF; D gene: NA; clone size: many; V gene: TRBV7-9; J gene: TRBJ1-5
CDR3 DNA: TGTGCCAGCAGGGAGGGACAGGGATCCAATCAGCCCCAGCATTTT; CDR3 protein: CASREGQGSNQPQHF; D gene: TRBD1; clone size: NA; V gene: TRBV2; J gene: TRBJ1-5
CDR3 DNA: TGTGCCAGCAGTTACCGGGGTCAGCCCCAGCATTTT; CDR3 protein: CASSYRGQPQHF; D gene: NA; clone size: many; V gene: TRBV12-3/TRBV12-4; J gene: TRBJ1-5
CDR3 DNA: TGCAGTGCTAGAGTTCCAGTCAAGGATGGGTCTAGCAATCAGCCCCAGCATTTT; CDR3 protein: CSARVPVKDGSSNQPQHF; D gene: NA; clone size: few; V gene: TRBV20-1; J gene: TRBJ1-5